The sequence of this TCR beta chain was determined in a study of CD4 T cells in relation to SARS-CoV-2 and coronaviruses. At the level of the study: A couple of subjects were Hispanic; patients were eight or nine males and a few females.

Clones were sequenced by immunoSEQ multiplex PCR, and TCRdb holds only the in-frame ones, with some missing. This repertoire shows tens of thousands of clones, around 85% found once; its top ten account for approximately 3.1%. Regarding the study as a whole: Crossreactive clones expanded significantly less to SARS-CoV-2 than monoreactive clones. Approximately 65% of donors had memory CD4+ clonotypes crossrecognizing SARS-CoV-2 and common cold coronavirus spike.

As for this clone: The antigen remains undetermined.

Trimming removed 6 bases at V and 7 bases at J, with 16 bases between. Looked up from germline, CDR1 is SGHRS and CDR2 is YFSETQ. CDR3 size: 14 residues. The J gene is TRBJ1-4, the V gene TRBV5-1, with D tentatively TRBD1 (5 bases). This TCR was sampled from an adult with COVID-19. Sequenced input: memory CD4+ T cells from PBMCs. CDR3 region: CASKRERQGEKLFF. Here the CDR3 DNA reads TGCGCCAGCAAAAGGGAGCGGCAGGGTGAAAAACTGTTTTTT.